Shown below are 13 T cell receptor beta chains from a single sample sequenced in a study of blood T cell repertoires in COVID-19. Assay used: immunoSEQ multiplex PCR; TCRdb lists only in-frame clones, some missing. The sample includes some 120,000 clones, more than 70% of them seen just once. Sequencing was performed on peripheral blood. Every receptor here comes from a woman aged 25 to 45 who had recovered from COVID-19.

The chain's CDR3 is CASSWRSPTDTQYF. The CDR3 bases are TGTGCCAGCTCTTGGCGGAGCCCTACAGATACGCAGTATTTT. The chain joins TRBV6-6 to TRBJ2-3; no reliable D call. Germline assignment: CDR1 MNHNY and CDR2 SVGAGI (reference sequence). V was shortened by 8 bases and J by 3 bases, with 15 bases between the two germline ends. The CDR3 has 14 amino acids.

The gene calls are TRBV11-3 and TRBJ2-1, with 7 bases identical to TRBD2. CDR1 is SGHNT and CDR2 is YENEEA in the germline V gene. CDR3 length equals 13 residues. J gave up 10 bases and V 5 bases, and 8 bases lay outside the gene matches. CDR3 bases: TGTGCCAGCAGCCGGGGGGAAACGGGGGAGCAGTTCTTC. This translates into CASSRGETGEQFF.

V is TRBV23-1 and J is TRBJ1-1, with D uncertain. TRBV23-1 is classed as an ORF, of uncertain function. V was shortened by 4 bases and J by 0 bases, with 9 bases between the two germline ends. This CDR3 is 14 amino acids long. The CDR3 sequence: CASSRAGMNTEAFF. CDR3 nucleotide sequence: TGCGCCAGCAGTCGAGCGGGGATGAACACTGAAGCTTTCTTT.

This chain joins TRBV5-5 and TRBJ2-1; 10 bases are shared with TRBD2. V lost 3 bases and J lost 3; bases outside the gene matches: 3. The CDR3 sequence is 15 residues long. Germline V gives CDR1 SGHKS, CDR2 YYEKEE (reference sequence). In DNA, the CDR3 is TGTGCCAGCAGCTCAGGGACTAGCGTCTACAATGAGCAGTTCTTC. Protein sequence: CASSSGTSVYNEQFF. Full variable domain (outside the CDR3, taken from reference TRBV5-5 and TRBJ2-1): DAGVTQSPTHLIKTRGQQVTLRCSPISGHKSVSWYQQVLGQGPQFIFQYYEKEERGRGNFPDRFSARQFPNYSSELNVNALLLGDSALYLCASSSGTSVYNEQFFGPGTRLTVL.

The chain combines TRBV4-1 with TRBJ1-3; D remains ambiguous. Trimming took off 4 bases at V and 0 bases at J, with 16 bases between the two ends. This CDR3 comprises 17 residues. CDR1 and CDR2 from the germline V gene are MGHRA and YSYEKL. CDR3 loop: CASSRSGLVSSGNTIYF. CDR3 in DNA: TGCGCCAGCAGCCGTTCCGGTCTGGTTAGCTCTGGAAACACCATATATTTT.

The chain is built from TRBV11-1 and TRBJ2-7; the D gene is possibly TRBD2 (5 bases). Trimming stripped 1 base from V and 3 bases from J, with 16 bases between. The CDR3 runs to 16 residues. Germline V gene data show CDR1 as SGHAT and CDR2 as FQDESV (reference sequence). The CDR3 DNA reads TGTGCCAGCAGCTTAGTTCCGGAGGCAAAATACTACGAGCAGTACTTC. Its translation: CASSLVPEAKYYEQYF.

This clone was seen more than once but under ten times. The chain has TRBV9 and TRBJ2-2, with no clear D. CDR1 is SGDLS, CDR2 YYNGEE, per germline. The CDR3 runs 13 residues. Trimming cost V 3 bases and J 2 bases, with 5 bases left between them. This chain's CDR3 is CASSAPNTGELFF. DNA for the CDR3: TGTGCCAGCAGCGCCCCTAACACCGGGGAGCTGTTTTTT.

Note on this clone: A junction end diverges from the germline sequence, so it may reflect a read error. This specimen includes other DNA sequences encoding the same CDR3. V usage is TRBV27 and J usage is TRBJ1-2; TRBD1 matches at 8 bases. The CDR3 totals 13 residues. Germline CDR1 reads MNHEY; CDR2 reads SMNVEV (reference sequence). The CDR3 loop reads CASRGQASYGYTF. In DNA form, the CDR3 reads TGTGCCAGCAGGGGACAGGCCAGCTATGGCTATACCTTC.

The V call is TRBV6-5, the J call TRBJ2-1, with no clear D. V was cut by 4 bases and J by 0 bases, with 10 bases left in between. CDR1 and CDR2 (germline): MNHEY, SVGAGI. There are 15 residues in the CDR3. The CDR3 DNA reads as TGTGCCAGCAGTTTCCTACAGAGCTCCTACAATGAGCAGTTCTTC. This encodes CASSFLQSSYNEQFF.

The chain employs TRBV20-1 and TRBJ2-3; D unclear. The CDR3 has 11 residues. The germline gives CDR1 DFQATT, CDR2 SNEGSKA (reference sequence). V was shortened by 5 bases and J by 4 bases, with 7 bases between the two germline ends. CDR3: CSAEVPDTQYF. The CDR3, as DNA: TGCAGTGCTGAGGTCCCAGATACGCAGTATTTT.

This chain connects TRBV24-1 to TRBJ2-1; 7 nucleotides match TRBD1. This CDR3 has 14 amino acids. V gave up 5 bases and J gave up 7 bases; unmatched junction bases: 7. Germline CDR1 KGHDR, CDR2 SFDVKD. This CDR3 is CATSAKGAGNEQFF. The CDR3 DNA is TGTGCCACCAGTGCGAAGGGGGCTGGTAATGAGCAGTTCTTC.

The CDR3 DNA reads TGTGCCAGCATCCGACAGGGGTCCCACGAGCAGTACTTC. Protein: CASIRQGSHEQYF. V usage is TRBV12-3 or TRBV12-4 and J usage is TRBJ2-7, with TRBD1 matching over 8 bases. The V gene end was trimmed by 7 bases and the J gene end by 5 bases; junction bases not matched to a gene: 7. CDR3 length equals 13 residues.

The chain combines TRBV19 with TRBJ1-5; 7 bases are shared with TRBD1. The CDR3 totals 13 residues. V lost 3 bases, J lost 5 bases, and 1 base stayed unmatched. From germline, CDR1 is LNHDA and CDR2 SQIVND (reference sequence). The CDR3 region is CASSIDRDQPQHF. In DNA form, the CDR3 reads TGTGCCAGTAGTATTGACAGGGATCAGCCCCAGCATTTT.